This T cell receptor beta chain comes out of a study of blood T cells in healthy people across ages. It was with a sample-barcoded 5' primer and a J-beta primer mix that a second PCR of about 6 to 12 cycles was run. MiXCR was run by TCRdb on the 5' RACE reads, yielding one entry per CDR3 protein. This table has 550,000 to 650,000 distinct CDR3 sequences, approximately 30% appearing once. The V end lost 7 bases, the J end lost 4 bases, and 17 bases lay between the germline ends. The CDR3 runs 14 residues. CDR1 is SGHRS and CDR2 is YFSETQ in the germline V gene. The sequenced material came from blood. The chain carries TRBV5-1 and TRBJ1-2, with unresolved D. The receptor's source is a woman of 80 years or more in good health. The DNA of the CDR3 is TGCGCCAGCTCCTTGGGTGTGATAGGCTATGGCTACACCTTC. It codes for CASSLGVIGYGYTF.